These T cell receptor beta chains were read from a single sample in a study of cytomegalovirus exposure and HLA in healthy donors. The assay was immunoSEQ multiplex PCR, and TCRdb's table has in-frame clones only and misses some. The data hold over 75,000 clones, with approximately 72% observed a single time. Sequencing was done on a sample of PBMCs. The source is a man aged 40-55 years in good health and CMV-seropositive. CDR3s include the opening cysteine and the closing phenylalanine or tryptophan. The D gene is left open where the match is weak. Where a row states a size, it is once, few, many or the class of an expanded clone; other rows omit it.

D gene: .
V gene: TRBV14
J gene: TRBJ2-1
clone size: .
CDR3 DNA: TGTGCCAGCAGCCAAGTCTTAGCCGTCAATGAGCAGTTCTTC
CDR3 protein: CASSQVLAVNEQFF

D gene: .
V gene: TRBV7-5
J gene: TRBJ2-3
clone size: .
CDR3 DNA: TGTGCCAGAAGCTTAGTGGGGAGGGTGGGCAGGGAACTCACAGATACGCAGTATTTT
CDR3 protein: CARSLVGRVGRELTDTQYF

D gene: .
V gene: TRBV10-3
J gene: TRBJ1-5
clone size: .
CDR3 DNA: TGTGCCATCAGTGAGTCAGCCGGGGGCAATCAGCCCCAGCATTTT
CDR3 protein: CAISESAGGNQPQHF

D gene: TRBD2
V gene: TRBV6-5
J gene: TRBJ2-3
clone size: .
CDR3 DNA: TGTGCCAGCAGAGCCTCTAGCGGCCGCACAGATACGCAGTATTTT
CDR3 protein: CASRASSGRTDTQYF

D gene: .
V gene: TRBV2
J gene: TRBJ1-5
clone size: .
CDR3 DNA: TGTGCCAGCATGGTAAGCTATAGCAATCAGCCCCAGCATTTT
CDR3 protein: CASMVSYSNQPQHF

D gene: TRBD1
V gene: TRBV2
J gene: TRBJ1-5
clone size: .
CDR3 DNA: TGTGCCAGCTCCCCGGACAGGGGAAATCAGCCCCAGCATTTT
CDR3 protein: CASSPDRGNQPQHF

D gene: .
V gene: TRBV20-1
J gene: TRBJ2-7
clone size: .
CDR3 DNA: TGCAGTGCTGGCGACTCTCGCGAGCAGTACTTC
CDR3 protein: CSAGDSREQYF

D gene: TRBD1
V gene: TRBV6-5
J gene: TRBJ2-7
clone size: .
CDR3 DNA: TGTGCCAGCAGCCGGGGGACAGGGCCGAACGAGCAGTACTTC
CDR3 protein: CASSRGTGPNEQYF

D gene: TRBD1
V gene: TRBV6-1
J gene: TRBJ2-7
clone size: .
CDR3 DNA: TGTGCCAGCAGTAGTCGACGGGACAGTTACGAGCAGTACTTC
CDR3 protein: CASSSRRDSYEQYF

D gene: TRBD2
V gene: TRBV28
J gene: TRBJ2-5
clone size: .
CDR3 DNA: TGTGCCAGCAGTCCCTGGGATAGCGGGACACAAGAGACCCAGTACTTC
CDR3 protein: CASSPWDSGTQETQYF

D gene: .
V gene: TRBV28
J gene: TRBJ2-7
clone size: .
CDR3 DNA: TGTGCCAGCAGTCCGCCTAACAGGGACTCCTACGAGCAGTACTTC
CDR3 protein: CASSPPNRDSYEQYF

D gene: TRBD2
V gene: TRBV5-1
J gene: TRBJ2-6
clone size: .
CDR3 DNA: TGCGCCAGCAGCTCGCGACTAGCGGGTGTCTCTGGGGCCAACGTCCTGACTTTC
CDR3 protein: CASSSRLAGVSGANVLTF

D gene: TRBD2
V gene: TRBV4-1
J gene: TRBJ2-7
clone size: .
CDR3 DNA: TGCGCCAGCAGCCAAGATCGGACTAGCGGGGACCTCTCCTACGAGCAGTACTTC
CDR3 protein: CASSQDRTSGDLSYEQYF

D gene: .
V gene: TRBV28
J gene: TRBJ1-2
clone size: .
CDR3 DNA: TGTGCCAGCAGTTTAGTGGACGACAGCCTTAATATCTATGGCTACACCTTC
CDR3 protein: CASSLVDDSLNIYGYTF

D gene: TRBD2
V gene: TRBV2
J gene: TRBJ2-7
clone size: .
CDR3 DNA: TGTGCCAGCAGTCCGATGACTAGCGGGGCCTCCTACGAGCAGTACTTC
CDR3 protein: CASSPMTSGASYEQYF

D gene: TRBD2
V gene: TRBV5-1
J gene: TRBJ2-5
clone size: .
CDR3 DNA: TGCGCCAGCAGCTTGCCGCTAGCGGGCCAAGAGACCCAGTACTTC
CDR3 protein: CASSLPLAGQETQYF

D gene: .
V gene: TRBV9
J gene: TRBJ2-2
clone size: .
CDR3 DNA: TGTGCCAGCAGCGTAGAACCAAAGGGGCACACCGGGGAGCTGTTTTTT
CDR3 protein: CASSVEPKGHTGELFF

D gene: TRBD1
V gene: TRBV19
J gene: TRBJ2-4
clone size: once
CDR3 DNA: TGTGCCAGTAGTATCTCCGGACAGGGTGGGGTAAACATTCAGTACTTC
CDR3 protein: CASSISGQGGVNIQYF

D gene: .
V gene: TRBV12-5
J gene: TRBJ2-5
clone size: .
CDR3 DNA: TGTGCTAGTGGTTTGGGAGGTGTTGGAGAGACCCAGTACTTC
CDR3 protein: CASGLGGVGETQYF

D gene: TRBD2
V gene: TRBV6-4
J gene: TRBJ2-2
clone size: few
CDR3 DNA: TGTGCCAGCAGTGACGGGGGGGTCGAGGCCGGGGAGCTGTTTTTT
CDR3 protein: CASSDGGVEAGELFF

D gene: .
V gene: TRBV6-6
J gene: TRBJ2-7
clone size: few
CDR3 DNA: TGTGCCAGCAGTTCCACAGGGAGCGAGCAGTACTTC
CDR3 protein: CASSSTGSEQYF

D gene: .
V gene: TRBV4-3
J gene: TRBJ1-2
clone size: once
CDR3 DNA: TGCGCCAGCAGCCAAGAAGGGGCAGCTGGAGCGCTTGGCTACACCTTC
CDR3 protein: CASSQEGAAGALGYTF

D gene: .
V gene: TRBV28
J gene: TRBJ2-1
clone size: .
CDR3 DNA: TGTGCCAGCAGCCCCGGAGGGGACAATGAGCAGTTCTTC
CDR3 protein: CASSPGGDNEQFF

D gene: .
V gene: TRBV28
J gene: TRBJ1-5
clone size: .
CDR3 DNA: TGTGCCAGCACCCGGACAGCCGGTCAGCCCCAGCATTTT
CDR3 protein: CASTRTAGQPQHF

D gene: .
V gene: TRBV25-1
J gene: TRBJ1-2
clone size: .
CDR3 DNA: TGTGCTTCCAGCGCGAACTATGGCTACACCTTC
CDR3 protein: CASSANYGYTF

D gene: TRBD2
V gene: TRBV4-2
J gene: TRBJ2-5
clone size: .
CDR3 DNA: TGTGCCAGCAGCCAAGTGCGAGCGGGGGTACAAGAGACCCAGTACTTC
CDR3 protein: CASSQVRAGVQETQYF

D gene: .
V gene: TRBV18
J gene: TRBJ2-1
clone size: .
CDR3 DNA: TGTGCCAGCTCACCACGCCAGGACTCCTACAATGAGCAGTTCTTC
CDR3 protein: CASSPRQDSYNEQFF

D gene: .
V gene: TRBV5-5
J gene: TRBJ2-7
clone size: .
CDR3 DNA: TGTGCCAGCAGCTTGGAAGGGGCGGGACCCTTATCCTACGAGCAGTACTTC
CDR3 protein: CASSLEGAGPLSYEQYF

D gene: TRBD2
V gene: TRBV11-1
J gene: TRBJ2-5
clone size: few
CDR3 DNA: TGTGCCAGCAGCACCCGGACTAGCGGGGATAGAGAGACCCAGTACTTC
CDR3 protein: CASSTRTSGDRETQYF

D gene: TRBD2
V gene: TRBV5-1
J gene: TRBJ2-7
clone size: .
CDR3 DNA: TGCGCCAGCAGCTTGGGGGTAGCGGGGCCCTACTACGAGCAGTACTTC
CDR3 protein: CASSLGVAGPYYEQYF

D gene: TRBD2
V gene: TRBV4-3
J gene: TRBJ2-7
clone size: .
CDR3 DNA: TGCGCCAGCAGCCAAGTATGGCGGGAGGAGGGCTACGAGCAGTACTTC
CDR3 protein: CASSQVWREEGYEQYF

D gene: .
V gene: TRBV6-6
J gene: TRBJ1-5
clone size: .
CDR3 DNA: TGTGCCAGCAGTTACTCAGTAGGGGGCAATCAGCCCCAGCATTTT
CDR3 protein: CASSYSVGGNQPQHF

D gene: .
V gene: TRBV5-6
J gene: TRBJ1-2
clone size: once
CDR3 DNA: TGTGCCAGCAGCTATACATCGGGCTACACCTTC
CDR3 protein: CASSYTSGYTF

D gene: TRBD1
V gene: TRBV15
J gene: TRBJ1-2
clone size: .
CDR3 DNA: TGTGCCACCAGCAGAGGACAGGGCTATGGCTACACCTTC
CDR3 protein: CATSRGQGYGYTF

D gene: .
V gene: TRBV19
J gene: TRBJ1-5
clone size: .
CDR3 DNA: TGTGCCAGTAGTCTCCGGACTCGGTCTCAGCCCCAGCATTTT
CDR3 protein: CASSLRTRSQPQHF

D gene: .
V gene: TRBV19
J gene: TRBJ1-1
clone size: .
CDR3 DNA: TGTGCCAGTAGTATAGCGTCGGGGACTGAAGCTTTCTTT
CDR3 protein: CASSIASGTEAFF

D gene: TRBD2
V gene: TRBV18
J gene: TRBJ2-7
clone size: .
CDR3 DNA: TGTGCCAGCTCAAAAACTAGCGGGCCGACCATCGAGCAGTACTTC
CDR3 protein: CASSKTSGPTIEQYF

D gene: TRBD2
V gene: TRBV7-9
J gene: TRBJ2-2
clone size: .
CDR3 DNA: TGTGCCAGCCCGGGGGGAGGGGAGCTGTTTTTT
CDR3 protein: CASPGGGELFF

D gene: TRBD1
V gene: TRBV6-5
J gene: TRBJ2-1
clone size: once
CDR3 DNA: TGTGCCAGCACCTTCCGGGACAGGGGTGGCAATGAGCAGTTCTTC
CDR3 protein: CASTFRDRGGNEQFF

D gene: .
V gene: TRBV4-1
J gene: TRBJ1-1
clone size: .
CDR3 DNA: TGCGCCAGCAGCCAAGGTGCCAGAGGTGAAGCTTTCTTT
CDR3 protein: CASSQGARGEAFF

D gene: TRBD2
V gene: TRBV9
J gene: TRBJ2-7
clone size: .
CDR3 DNA: TGTGCCAGCAGCGTAAACCAGGGCGGGAGTACGAGGGAGCAGTACTTC
CDR3 protein: CASSVNQGGSTREQYF

D gene: TRBD1
V gene: TRBV6-5
J gene: TRBJ1-3
clone size: .
CDR3 DNA: TGTGCCAGCAGTTCCGACAGGGCCAGCTCTGGAAACACCATATATTTT
CDR3 protein: CASSSDRASSGNTIYF

D gene: TRBD2
V gene: TRBV18
J gene: TRBJ2-7
clone size: .
CDR3 DNA: TGTGCCAGCTCATCCCCCGGGACTAGCGGCTCCTACGAGCAGTACTTC
CDR3 protein: CASSSPGTSGSYEQYF

D gene: .
V gene: TRBV7-6
J gene: TRBJ2-1
clone size: .
CDR3 DNA: TGTGCCAGCAGCTTAGCGGACAGACCTGGGGATGAGCAGTTCTTC
CDR3 protein: CASSLADRPGDEQFF

D gene: TRBD2
V gene: TRBV7-2
J gene: TRBJ2-3
clone size: .
CDR3 DNA: TGTGCCAGCAGCTTAGTTAGCGGGGGGCGCCTTACCCGCACAGATACGCAGTATTTT
CDR3 protein: CASSLVSGGRLTRTDTQYF